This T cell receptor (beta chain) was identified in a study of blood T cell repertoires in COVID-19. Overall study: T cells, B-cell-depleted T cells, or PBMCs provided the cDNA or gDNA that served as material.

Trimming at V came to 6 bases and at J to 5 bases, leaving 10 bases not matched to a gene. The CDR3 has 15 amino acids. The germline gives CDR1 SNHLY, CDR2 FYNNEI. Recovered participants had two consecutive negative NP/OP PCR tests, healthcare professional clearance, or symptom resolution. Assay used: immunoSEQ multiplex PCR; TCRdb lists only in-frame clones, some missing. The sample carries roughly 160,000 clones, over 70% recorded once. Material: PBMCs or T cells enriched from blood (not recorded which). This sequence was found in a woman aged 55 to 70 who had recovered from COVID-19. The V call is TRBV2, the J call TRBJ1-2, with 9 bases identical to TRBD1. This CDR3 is CASSRQTGGSYGYTF. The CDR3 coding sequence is TGTGCCAGCAGCCGACAGACAGGGGGATCTTATGGCTACACCTTC.